A single sample gave rise to the 29 T cell receptor beta chains below, sequenced in a study of blood T cell repertoires in COVID-19. Sequencing used immunoSEQ multiplex PCR; TCRdb keeps in-frame clones, though not all of them. The sample yields approximately 150,000 clones, about four fifths seen once. Sequenced: peripheral blood. All receptors derive from a human donor in a cohort sampled during active COVID-19.

The rearrangement links TRBV3-1 (or the pseudogene TRBV3-2) to TRBJ2-1; D perhaps matches TRBD2 (6 bases). The CDR3 has 14 amino acids. Looked up from germline, CDR1 is LGHDT and CDR2 is YNNKEL (reference sequence). V lost 3 bases to trimming and J lost 6 bases, with 12 bases between them. The CDR3 coding sequence is TGTGCCAGCAGCCAGACAGCCGGGAGCAATGAGCAGTTCTTC. This gives the protein CASSQTAGSNEQFF.

The rearrangement links TRBV7-9 to TRBJ1-4; the match to TRBD1 covers 8 bases. Germline V gene lookup returns CDR1 SEHNR and CDR2 FQNEAQ (reference sequence). The junction had 4 bases not matched to a gene; V was cut back by 3 bases and J by 7 bases. The CDR3 has 14 residues. CDR3 region: CASSLGQASEKLFF. DNA for the CDR3: TGTGCCAGCAGCTTGGGACAGGCTAGTGAAAAACTGTTTTTT.

V and J are TRBV6-2 or TRBV6-3 and TRBJ1-4, with 9 positions matching TRBD1. Per germline, CDR1 MNHEY and CDR2 SVGEGT. This CDR3 region has 15 residues. V trimming: 0 bases; J trimming: 8 bases; junction bases outside the gene matches: 4. Here the CDR3 reads CASSYSGTGNEKLFF. The CDR3 DNA sequence: TGTGCCAGCAGTTACTCTGGGACAGGGAACGAAAAACTGTTTTTT.

The genes are TRBV10-2 and TRBJ2-7; 8 bases fit TRBD1. V trimming: 5 bases; J trimming: 6 bases; junction bases outside the gene matches: 9. Germline V CDR1 and CDR2: WSHSY, SAAADI. The CDR3 consists of 14 residues. In nucleotides, the CDR3 is TGCGCCAGCAGTATAGACAGGGGAGGCGGCGAGCAGTACTTC. Residues: CASSIDRGGGEQYF.

This clone was observed a handful of times. The V and J genes are TRBV14 and TRBJ2-7, with D tentatively TRBD2 (5 bases). The germline V gene encodes CDR1 SGHDN and CDR2 FVKESK. The CDR3 runs 14 residues. V lost 0 bases to trimming and J lost 6 bases, with 12 bases between them. CDR3 nucleotide sequence: TGTGCCAGCAGCCAAGATGGTCGGGGTGTCGAGCAGTACTTC. It specifies CASSQDGRGVEQYF.

In this sample, this clone turned up a few times. The CDR3 DNA reads as TGTGCCAGCAGCTTGGGACTAGTTAACACCGGGGAGCTGTTTTTT. This translates into CASSLGLVNTGELFF. The rearrangement uses TRBV7-2 and TRBJ2-2; 8 bases agree with TRBD2. The CDR3 sequence is 15 residues long. V gave up 3 bases and J gave up 2 bases; unmatched junction bases: 2. Germline V lookup: CDR1 SGHTA, CDR2 FQGNSA.

This chain joins TRBV9 and TRBJ2-6; maybe TRBD1 (6 bases). CDR1 SGDLS and CDR2 YYNGEE come from the germline V gene. CDR3 size: 17 residues. Trimming shortened V by 1 base and J by 1 base, and 12 bases separated the two germline ends. CDR3 protein: CASSVSLQGSGANVLTF. As DNA, the CDR3 is TGTGCCAGCAGCGTATCCCTTCAGGGGTCTGGGGCCAACGTCCTGACTTTC.

The chain couples TRBV29-1 to TRBJ2-3; 16 bases are shared with TRBD2. The germline V gene has CDR1 SQVTM and CDR2 ANQGSEA. V dropped 5 bases and J dropped 4; count of bases not matched to a gene: 12. The CDR3 contains 18 residues. The CDR3 DNA is TGCAGCGTTTCGGGACTAGCGGGAGGGCCGATCGCAGCAGATACGCAGTATTTT. The encoded protein is CSVSGLAGGPIAADTQYF.

The genes are TRBV11-2 and TRBJ2-7; the match to TRBD2 covers 8 bases. The CDR3 runs to 16 residues. Unmatched junction bases numbered 4, after V lost 0 bases and J lost 0 bases. Germline V lookup: CDR1 SGHAT, CDR2 FQNNGV. DNA of the CDR3: TGTGCCAGCAGCTTAGATCGGCGGGGGGTCTCCTACGAGCAGTACTTC. Protein: CASSLDRRGVSYEQYF. Variable domain in full (rest from reference TRBV11-2 and TRBJ2-7): EAGVAQSPRYKIIEKRQSVAFWCNPISGHATLYWYQQILGQGPKLLIQFQNNGVVDDSQLPKDRFSAERLKGVDSTLKIQPAKLEDSAVYLCASSLDRRGVSYEQYFGPGTRLTVT.

In nucleotides, the CDR3 is TGTGCCAGCAGATTAGCGGGACAAGAGACCCAGTACTTC. This gives the protein CASRLAGQETQYF. J is TRBJ2-5 and V is TRBV28; 8 bases map to TRBD2. V lost 6 bases to trimming and J lost 2 bases; unmatched junction nucleotides: 2. The CDR3 length is 13 residues. Germline CDR1 and CDR2: MDHEN and SYDVKM. The whole variable domain, filled in from reference TRBV28 and TRBJ2-5, reads DVKVTQSSRYLVKRTGEKVFLECVQDMDHENMFWYRQDPGLGLRLIYFSYDVKMKEKGDIPEGYSVSREKKERFSLILESASTNQTSMYLCASRLAGQETQYFGPGTRLLVL.

The chain has TRBV19 and TRBJ1-5; D ambiguous. CDR3 length: 15 residues. V was pared by 3 bases and J by 3 bases, with 12 bases between. Germline assignment: CDR1 LNHDA and CDR2 SQIVND (reference sequence). CDR3 sequence reads: CASSMEAKPNQPQHF. The DNA for the CDR3 is TGTGCCAGTAGTATGGAGGCAAAGCCCAATCAGCCCCAGCATTTT. Based on the CDR3 plus reference TRBV19 and TRBJ1-5, the full variable domain is DGGITQSPKYLFRKEGQNVTLSCEQNLNHDAMYWYRQDPGQGLRLIYYSQIVNDFQKGDIAEGYSVSREKKESFPLTVTSAQKNPTAFYLCASSMEAKPNQPQHFGDGTRLSIL.

The chain joins TRBV2 to TRBJ1-1; maybe TRBD1 (6 bases). V lost 6 bases to trimming and J lost 3 bases, with 14 bases between them. This CDR3 region has 14 residues. CDR1 and CDR2 from the germline V gene are SNHLY and FYNNEI. The CDR3 coding sequence is TGTGCCAGCAGCGGAGAGACAGGCTACACTGAAGCTTTCTTT. Its protein is CASSGETGYTEAFF.

This clone was seen more than once but under ten times. The gene calls are TRBV3-1 (or the pseudogene TRBV3-2) and TRBJ2-7, with D possibly TRBD1 on 5 matching bases. Germline V gene lookup returns CDR1 LGHDT and CDR2 YNNKEL (reference sequence). The CDR3 is 15 residues long. The V end was cut by 3 bases, the J end by 5 bases, with 17 bases between. The CDR3 sequence is CASSHLRTTPNEQYF. DNA of the CDR3: TGTGCCAGCAGCCATTTAAGGACAACTCCTAACGAGCAGTACTTC.

This sequence joins TRBV27 and TRBJ1-2; unclear D gene. Deletions cut 2 bases from V and 4 bases from J, with 14 bases between. CDR3 length: 15 amino acids. Germline values: CDR1 MNHEY, CDR2 SMNVEV (reference sequence). This CDR3 reads CASSLNWRDAYGYTF. Here the CDR3 DNA reads TGTGCCAGCAGTTTAAATTGGAGGGATGCCTATGGCTACACCTTC.

The rearrangement joins TRBV5-1 to TRBJ1-4; 8 bases fit TRBD1. V dropped 4 bases and J dropped 7; count of bases not matched to a gene: 9. The CDR3 has 15 residues. Germline CDR1 reads SGHRS; CDR2 reads YFSETQ. The CDR3, as DNA: TGCGCCAGCAGCCCTACCACAGGGGGTGGTGAAAAACTGTTTTTT. It is translated as CASSPTTGGGEKLFF.

The J gene is TRBJ2-1, the V gene TRBV4-1, with D perhaps matching TRBD1 (5 bases). Trimming removed 0 bases from V and 7 bases from J, with 10 bases in between. The germline gives CDR1 MGHRA, CDR2 YSYEKL. There are 14 residues in the CDR3. The CDR3 loop reads CASSQEVPGNEQFF. CDR3 DNA sequence: TGCGCCAGCAGCCAAGAGGTCCCAGGGAATGAGCAGTTCTTC.

V gene TRBV6-2 or TRBV6-3 combines with J gene TRBJ1-1, with TRBD1 as a possible D gene (6 bases). Trimming removed 4 bases at V and 1 base at J, with 19 bases between. This CDR3 has 17 residues. Per germline, CDR1 MNHEY and CDR2 SVGEGT. CDR3 sequence: CASSSTTQGTGNTEAFF. The CDR3 nucleotides read TGTGCCAGCAGTTCCACCACCCAGGGGACGGGGAACACTGAAGCTTTCTTT.

The chain has TRBV7-9 and TRBJ1-4; TRBD1 agrees at 8 bases. The CDR3 totals 15 residues. Germline CDR1 is SEHNR and CDR2 is FQNEAQ (reference sequence). The ends lost 5 bases at V and 3 bases at J; junction bases unmatched: 5. CDR3: CASSTGGVANEKLFF. CDR3 DNA sequence: TGTGCCAGCAGCACAGGGGGGGTAGCTAATGAAAAACTGTTTTTT.

The gene calls are TRBV5-1 and TRBJ1-1; 8 positions match TRBD1. V gave up 2 bases and J gave up 3 bases; unmatched junction bases: 3. The CDR3 contains 14 residues. Per germline, CDR1 SGHRS and CDR2 YFSETQ. The CDR3 coding sequence is TGCGCCAGCAGCTTTGGACAGGGAGACACTGAAGCTTTCTTT. Amino acids: CASSFGQGDTEAFF.

The chain joins TRBV11-2 to TRBJ2-7, with TRBD2 as a possible D gene (5 bases). Germline lookup yields CDR1 SGHAT and CDR2 FQNNGV. V lost 4 bases and J lost 9, with 13 bases in between. The CDR3 consists of 12 residues. The chain's CDR3 is CASSSEGAGQYF. DNA for the CDR3: TGTGCCAGCAGCTCCGAGGGCGCGGGGCAGTACTTC.

In its sample, this clone was seen a few times. V gene TRBV19 combines with J gene TRBJ1-4; D possibly corresponds to TRBD1 (5 bases). V shed 5 bases and J shed 0 bases, with 10 bases lying between them. CDR3 length: 15 residues. Germline loops: CDR1 LNHDA, CDR2 SQIVND (reference sequence). The CDR3 DNA sequence: TGTGCCAGTAGTCCGACAGAAACAACTAATGAAAAACTGTTTTTT. It specifies CASSPTETTNEKLFF. Based on the CDR3 plus reference TRBV19 and TRBJ1-4, the full variable domain is DGGITQSPKYLFRKEGQNVTLSCEQNLNHDAMYWYRQDPGQGLRLIYYSQIVNDFQKGDIAEGYSVSREKKESFPLTVTSAQKNPTAFYLCASSPTETTNEKLFFGSGTQLSVL.

This clone was seen a few times. The chain uses TRBV4-1 and TRBJ2-6, with TRBD1 matching over 8 bases. Trimming took 1 base from V and 2 from J; bases not matched to a gene: 4. Germline V lookup: CDR1 MGHRA, CDR2 YSYEKL. CDR3 length: 17 amino acids. The CDR3 coding sequence is TGCGCCAGCAGCCAAGTGAGGACAGGGCCTGGGGCCAACGTCCTGACTTTC. Its translation: CASSQVRTGPGANVLTF.

This chain joins TRBV6-5 and TRBJ2-7; D uncertain. There are 13 residues in the CDR3. The germline CDR1 and CDR2 sequences are MNHEY and SVGAGI. Trimming shortened V by 2 bases and J by 4 bases, and 9 bases separated the two germline ends. The CDR3 protein is CASSYANSYEQYF. CDR3 bases: TGTGCCAGCAGTTACGCTAACAGTTACGAGCAGTACTTC.

The chain carries TRBV19 and TRBJ2-3; D possibly corresponds to TRBD1 (6 bases). Trimming left V 10 bases short and J 2 bases short, with 16 bases between. The CDR3 has 14 residues. Germline V gene data show CDR1 as LNHDA and CDR2 as SQIVND (reference sequence). The CDR3 loop is CATKQVGATDTQYF. Written as DNA, the CDR3 is TGTGCCACAAAACAGGTGGGGGCCACAGATACGCAGTATTTT.

The rearrangement uses TRBV7-9 and TRBJ2-7; 9 bases align to TRBD2. CDR1 is SEHNR, CDR2 FQNEAQ, per germline (reference sequence). V shed 5 bases and J 4 bases; nucleotides not matched to a gene: 12. This CDR3 contains 16 residues. CDR3 residues: CASSPHELAGRYEQYF. The CDR3 coding sequence is TGTGCCAGCAGCCCCCATGAGCTAGCGGGAAGGTACGAGCAGTACTTC.

The chain couples TRBV18 to TRBJ2-7; 7 bases align to TRBD2. CDR3 length equals 13 residues. Trimming at V came to 3 bases and at J to 5 bases, leaving 4 bases not matched to a gene. CDR1 and CDR2 (germline): KGHSH, LQKENI. DNA for the CDR3: TGTGCCAGCTCACCCTGGGGGGGAAACGAGCAGTACTTC. Protein: CASSPWGGNEQYF.

The rearrangement joins TRBV20-1 to TRBJ2-1; tentative D call: TRBD1 (6 bases). Trimming left V 3 bases short and J 0 bases short, with 15 bases between. The germline CDR1 and CDR2 sequences are DFQATT and SNEGSKA (reference sequence). This CDR3 is built from 16 residues. This CDR3 is CSASTPGTRSYNEQFF. The CDR3 bases are TGCAGTGCTAGTACACCCGGGACACGCTCCTACAATGAGCAGTTCTTC.

This chain links TRBV28 with TRBJ2-6; tentatively, D is TRBD2 (6 bases). Looked up from germline, CDR1 is MDHEN and CDR2 is SYDVKM. The CDR3 totals 14 residues. V was shortened by 8 bases and J by 4 bases, with 12 bases between the two germline ends. The CDR3 reads CASSTSFGANVLTF. The CDR3 DNA reads as TGTGCCAGCTCGACTAGTTTCGGGGCCAACGTCCTGACTTTC. Combining the CDR3 with reference TRBV28 and TRBJ2-6 gives the whole variable domain DVKVTQSSRYLVKRTGEKVFLECVQDMDHENMFWYRQDPGLGLRLIYFSYDVKMKEKGDIPEGYSVSREKKERFSLILESASTNQTSMYLCASSTSFGANVLTFGAGSRLTVL.

This clone was counted between two and nine times. J is TRBJ1-2 and V is TRBV19; maybe TRBD1 (5 bases). The germline V gene has CDR1 LNHDA and CDR2 SQIVND (reference sequence). V was cut by 0 bases and J by 2 bases, with 10 bases left in between. CDR3 length: 15 amino acids. CDR3 in amino acids: CASSIDRRENYGYTF. The CDR3 DNA follows: TGTGCCAGTAGTATAGATCGCAGGGAAAACTATGGCTACACCTTC.